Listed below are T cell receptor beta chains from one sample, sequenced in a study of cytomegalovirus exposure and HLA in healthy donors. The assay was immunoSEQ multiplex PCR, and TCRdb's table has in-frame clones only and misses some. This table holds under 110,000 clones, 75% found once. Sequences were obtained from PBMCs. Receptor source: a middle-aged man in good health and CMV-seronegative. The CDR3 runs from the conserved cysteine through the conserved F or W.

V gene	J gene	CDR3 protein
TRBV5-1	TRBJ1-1	CASRGDRYTEAFF
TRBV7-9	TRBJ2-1	CASSSLTQTAYNEQFF
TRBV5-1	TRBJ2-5	CASSFVGTAQETQYF
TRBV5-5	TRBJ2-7	CASSATGTYEQYF
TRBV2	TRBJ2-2	CASSEGGHTGELFF
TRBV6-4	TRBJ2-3	CASSDSPTSGGLDTQYF
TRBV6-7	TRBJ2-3	CASSYGGGPTDTQYF
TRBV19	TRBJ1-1	CASRDRGNTEAFF
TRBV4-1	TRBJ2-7	CASSQGTSSYEQYF
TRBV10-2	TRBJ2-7	CASSGDFYEQYF
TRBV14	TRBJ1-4	CASSQRTGENEKLFF
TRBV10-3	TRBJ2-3	CAISGLAGGVDTQYF
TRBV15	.	CATSREDSRLAHEQYF
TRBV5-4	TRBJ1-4	CASSVTGGLGEKLFF
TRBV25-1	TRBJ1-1	CASSDRLRTGGNTEAFF
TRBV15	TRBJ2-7	CATSRDRTSYEQYF
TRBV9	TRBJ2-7	CASSVTGVGEQYF
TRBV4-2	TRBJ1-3	CASSHSMGGSGNTIYF
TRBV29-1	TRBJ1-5	CSVEDRGPGPQHF
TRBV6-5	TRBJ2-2	CASTRAGESGELFF
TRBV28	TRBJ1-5	CASQDQGNQPQHF
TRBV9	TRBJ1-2	CASSPRPWAFYGYTF
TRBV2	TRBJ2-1	CASSFGTSGSYNEQFF
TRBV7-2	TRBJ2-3	CASSPNSGGTDTQYF
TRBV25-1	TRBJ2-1	CASSESGKGGRGEQFF
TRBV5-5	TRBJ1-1	CASSVRDSPTEAFF
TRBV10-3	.	CAISAPTDALYEQYF
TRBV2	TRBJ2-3	CASSVGLADTQYF
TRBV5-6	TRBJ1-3	CASSSLDRDSGNTIYF
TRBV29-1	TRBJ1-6	CSVRWGGRNSPLHF
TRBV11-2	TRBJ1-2	CASSPGYRGNYGYTF
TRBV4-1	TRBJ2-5	CASSQDGLNPTETQYF
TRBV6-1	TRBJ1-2	CASSEEGVGGYTF
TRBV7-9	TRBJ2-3	CSSSKGLAEADTQYF
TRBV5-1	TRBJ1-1	CASSLIPVLNTEAFF
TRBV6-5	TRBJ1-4	CASSYDGVGEKLFF
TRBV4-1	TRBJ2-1	CASSQARTGSNEQFF
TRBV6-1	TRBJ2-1	CASSEGPGSYNEQFF
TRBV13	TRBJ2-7	CASSSSGGGNYEQYF
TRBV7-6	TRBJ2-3	CASSDGTGVPTDTQYF
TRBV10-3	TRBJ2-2	CAIRETGPGELFF
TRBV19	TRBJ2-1	CASSPSGQGAINEQFF
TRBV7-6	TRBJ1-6	CASSSRDKNSPLHF
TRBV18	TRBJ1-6	CASSPTGPSSYNSPLHF
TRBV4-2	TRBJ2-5	CASSLGLARETQYF
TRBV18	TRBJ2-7	CASQARREAYEQYF
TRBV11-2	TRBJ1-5	CASSIGTGGVNQPQHF
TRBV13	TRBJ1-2	CASSLGRGNYGYTF
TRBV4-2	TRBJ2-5	CASSQVQGPQETQYF
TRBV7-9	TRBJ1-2	CASSDNRAGYGYTF
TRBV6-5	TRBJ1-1	CASRVGTEAFF
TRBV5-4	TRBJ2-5	CASSLALGVGTQYF
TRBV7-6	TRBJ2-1	CASSLEYGLAGGYNEQFF
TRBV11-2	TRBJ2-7	CASSLGGLGYEQYF
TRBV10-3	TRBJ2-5	CAISERAGETQYF